This T cell receptor (beta chain) was identified in a study of T-cell reconstitution after alpha-beta-depleted transplantation in children. Study-wide results and limits: Among T cells one year after transplant, newly produced cells accounted for most counts and diversity. Elevated TCRbeta diversity at day 60 was traced, in some patients, to surviving recipient T cells and thymic progenitors. About two months after transplant, alpha-beta T cells reportedly came from several hundred expanded graft clones.

It was with unique molecular identifiers that the TCRbeta library was prepared. MiXCR was run by TCRdb on the PCR reads, yielding one entry per CDR3 protein. In the table there are 65,000 to 75,000 distinct CDR3 sequences, 4.9% of which are singletons. This clonotype was counted at least ten times. The antigen is undetermined. The CDR3 has 16 amino acids. Germline V gene lookup returns CDR1 MNHEY and CDR2 SMNVEV (reference sequence). With 0 bases removed from V and 8 bases from J, the gap between germline ends came to 18 bases. This chain links TRBV27 with TRBJ2-3; either TRBD1 or TRBD2 may fit D (6 bases each). The receptor comes from a boy less than two years old who had a stem cell transplant for acute myeloid leukemia, so the T cells may come from the graft donor. The sample consisted of PBMCs, mostly from graft donor cells, taken 180 days after TCRalphabeta/CD19-depleted stem cell transplant. The CDR3 region is CASSLSRLGGRGTQYF. The CDR3 coding sequence is TGTGCCAGCAGTTTATCGAGGTTGGGGGGCCGGGGTACGCAGTATTTT.